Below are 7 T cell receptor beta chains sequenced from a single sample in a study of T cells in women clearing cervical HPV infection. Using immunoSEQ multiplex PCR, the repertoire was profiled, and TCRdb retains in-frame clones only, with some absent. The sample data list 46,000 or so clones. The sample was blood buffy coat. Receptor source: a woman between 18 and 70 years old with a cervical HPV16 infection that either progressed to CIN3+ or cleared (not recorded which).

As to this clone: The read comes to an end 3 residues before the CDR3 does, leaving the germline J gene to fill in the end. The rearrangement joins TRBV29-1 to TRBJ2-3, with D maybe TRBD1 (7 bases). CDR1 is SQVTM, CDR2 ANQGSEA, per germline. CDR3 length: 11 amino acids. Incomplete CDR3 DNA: TGCAGCGTGGACAGGAGGGAGACG. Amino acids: CSVDRRET. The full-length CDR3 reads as CSVDRRETQYF.

CDR3 sequence: CASSQVSFTQYF. Incomplete CDR3 DNA: TGTGCCAGCAGCCAAGTGTCGTTTACG. The chain links TRBV14 to TRBJ2-3; no clear D. The read finishes 3 residues shy of the CDR3 end, and the germline J gene is used to complete it. The CDR3 is 12 amino acids. Germline CDR1 SGHDN, CDR2 FVKESK. V was shortened by 1 base and J by 8 bases, with 7 bases between the two germline ends.

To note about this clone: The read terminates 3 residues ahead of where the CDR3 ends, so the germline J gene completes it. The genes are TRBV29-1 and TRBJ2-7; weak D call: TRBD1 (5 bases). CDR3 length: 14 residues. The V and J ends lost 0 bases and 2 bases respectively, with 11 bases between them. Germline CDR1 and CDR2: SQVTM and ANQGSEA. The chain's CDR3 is CSVEDSPGTYEQYF. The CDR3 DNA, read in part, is TGCAGCGTTGAAGACTCTCCAGGGACCTACGAG.

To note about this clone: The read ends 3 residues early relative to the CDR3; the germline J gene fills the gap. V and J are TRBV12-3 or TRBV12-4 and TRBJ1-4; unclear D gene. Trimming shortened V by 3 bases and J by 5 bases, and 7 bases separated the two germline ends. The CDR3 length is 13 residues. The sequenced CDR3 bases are TGTGCCAGCAGTTTGGCCGAGAATGAAAAA. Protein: CASSLAENEK. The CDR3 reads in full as CASSLAENEKLFF.

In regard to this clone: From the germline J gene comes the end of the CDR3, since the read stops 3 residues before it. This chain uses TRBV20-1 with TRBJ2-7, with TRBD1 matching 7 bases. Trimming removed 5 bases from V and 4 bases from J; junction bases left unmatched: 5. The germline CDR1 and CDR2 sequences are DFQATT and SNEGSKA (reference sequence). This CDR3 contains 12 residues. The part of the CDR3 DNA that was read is TGCAGTGCTCAAGGGGGCGGTTACGAG. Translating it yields CSAQGGGYE. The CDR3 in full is CSAQGGGYEQYF.

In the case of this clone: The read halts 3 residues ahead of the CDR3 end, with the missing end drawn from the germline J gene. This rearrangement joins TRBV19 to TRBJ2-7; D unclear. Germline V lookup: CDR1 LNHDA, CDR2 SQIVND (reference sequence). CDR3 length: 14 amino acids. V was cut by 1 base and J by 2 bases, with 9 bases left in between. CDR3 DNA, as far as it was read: TGTGCCAGTAGTATAGCGTGGGCAGCCTACGAG. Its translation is CASSIAWAAYE. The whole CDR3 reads CASSIAWAAYEQYF. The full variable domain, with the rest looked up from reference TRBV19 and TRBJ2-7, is DGGITQSPKYLFRKEGQNVTLSCEQNLNHDAMYWYRQDPGQGLRLIYYSQIVNDFQKGDIAEGYSVSREKKESFPLTVTSAQKNPTAFYLCASSIAWAAYEQYFGPGTRLTVT.

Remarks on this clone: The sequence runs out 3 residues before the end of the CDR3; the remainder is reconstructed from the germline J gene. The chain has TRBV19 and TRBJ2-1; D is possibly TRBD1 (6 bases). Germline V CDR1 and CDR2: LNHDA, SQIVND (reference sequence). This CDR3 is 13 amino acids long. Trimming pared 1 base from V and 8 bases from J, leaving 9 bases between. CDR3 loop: CASSIAGVDEQFF. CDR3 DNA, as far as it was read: TGTGCCAGTAGTATAGCAGGGGTTGATGAG.